This record looks at one T cell receptor beta chain sequence and its context. The record originates from a study of PD-1 blockade in classical Hodgkin lymphoma. Germline V gives CDR1 SGHRS, CDR2 YFSETQ. The CDR3 loop spans 17 amino acids. V was cut by 2 bases and J by 0 bases, with 12 bases left in between. This sample's time point: cycle 4 day 1 (C4D1), after 5 to 7 weeks of nivolumab. Brentuximab vedotin exposure varied, and every patient relapsed after autologous stem cell transplantation. Some clones are missing from TCRdb's copy, which holds only in-frame ones; the method was immunoSEQ multiplex PCR. This table holds under 60,000 clones, 86% found once.

The sequencing here drew on peripheral blood mononuclear cells (PBMCs), taken before the fourth cycle of nivolumab. The receptor comes from a human donor with classical Hodgkin lymphoma. V gene TRBV5-1 combines with J gene TRBJ1-6; no definite D call. The DNA of the CDR3 is TGCGCCAGCAGCTTAGAACTGTCGAGCTCCTATAATTCACCCCTCCACTTT. It translates to CASSLELSSSYNSPLHF.